The 5 T cell receptor beta chains in this list originate from one sample, sequenced in a study of regulatory T cells in long-lasting Graves disease. The authors built TCR beta libraries using iRepertoire HTBI primers and Arm-PCR of CDR3 regions. One entry per CDR3 protein, called by TCRdb with MiXCR from the multiplex PCR reads. The data show about 400,000 distinct CDR3 sequences, 15% seen once. The sample's time point: newly diagnosed GD, antithyroid drugs for less than 3 months. With RNA extracted from PBMCs as input, the TCR library was made. The specimen was peripheral blood mononuclear cells (PBMCs), collected at new diagnosis, from a patient treated with antithyroid drugs. These receptors originate from a female donor with Graves disease.

This chain joins TRBV11-2 and TRBJ2-1; the D gene could be TRBD1 or TRBD2 (5 bases each). The CDR3 loop spans 17 amino acids. Germline V CDR1 and CDR2: SGHAT, FQNNGV. Trimming removed 1 base at V and 0 bases at J, with 13 bases between. CDR3 loop: CASSLARAGSSYNEQFF. The DNA of the CDR3 is TGTGCCAGCAGCTTAGCAAGGGCAGGGAGCTCCTACAATGAGCAGTTCTTC.

Ten or more counts support this clonotype. The chain uses TRBV3-1 and TRBJ2-1; unclear D gene. The V gene lost 3 bases and the J gene lost 12 bases, with 12 bases spanning the gap. This CDR3 has 12 amino acids. CDR1 and CDR2 (germline): LGHDT, YNNKEL (reference sequence). DNA for the CDR3: TGTGCCAGCAGCCAGAGCCCCGCAGGGCAGTTCTTC. Translating gives CASSQSPAGQFF.

This clonotype was observed many times. The rearrangement joins TRBV6-2 or TRBV6-3 to TRBJ2-5; a weak D match, TRBD2 (6 bases). The length of the CDR3 is 15 residues. In germline, CDR1 is MNHEY, CDR2 SVGEGT. V was cut by 5 bases and J by 7 bases, with 20 bases left in between. The CDR3 reads CASSTPTRTEGTQYF. The DNA of the CDR3 is TGTGCCAGCAGTACCCCGACTAGGACGGAAGGGACCCAGTACTTC.

The V gene is TRBV11-2, the J gene TRBJ2-2, with unresolved D. The CDR3 runs to 15 residues. Trimming pared 1 base from V and 6 bases from J, leaving 12 bases between. Germline V CDR1 and CDR2: SGHAT, FQNNGV. The CDR3: CASSLGAVWSGELFF. The DNA for the CDR3 is TGTGCCAGCAGCTTAGGTGCGGTTTGGTCCGGGGAGCTGTTTTTT.

As regards this clonotype: This is likely an artifact of a read error, given a far larger clone one base away. The DNA is left out, because the CDR3 cannot be placed on it with certainty; the CDR3 is given as TCRdb lists it. V is TRBV7-2 and J is TRBJ2-1; the table's D call TRBD2 went unverified against the DNA. Ends included, the CDR3 has 16 residues. Germline values: CDR1 SGHTA, CDR2 FQGNSA. This CDR3 reads CASSYVAGGSSDEQLF.